The rows below give T cell receptor beta chains drawn from one sample of a study of T cell responses to AZD1222 COVID-19 vaccine. Here immunoSEQ multiplex PCR was the method, and the copy in TCRdb shows in-frame clones only, minus some. Among about 140,000 clones, 80% to 95% were seen once, and the ten largest hold around 3.3%. Sequencing was performed on peripheral blood, taken 28 days after the second AZD1222 dose. Source of these receptors: an adult who received the AZD1222 COVID-19 vaccine. The CDR3 runs from the conserved cysteine through the conserved F or W. Each record gives: J gene, clone size, D gene, V gene, CDR3 protein, CDR3 DNA. A D gene is named only where the DNA matches it firmly. Not all rows give a size; the values are once, few, many and, for expanded clones, a class.

>TRBJ2-6|NA|NA|TRBV4-3
CASSQEWGEGANVLTF
TGCGCCAGCAGCCAAGAGTGGGGGGAGGGGGCCAACGTCCTGACTTTC
>TRBJ1-2|NA|NA|TRBV28
CASRLRDIDGYTF
TGTGCCAGCAGACTCCGGGACATAGATGGCTACACCTTC
>TRBJ1-1|NA|NA|TRBV6-5
CASSYSVMNTEAFF
TGTGCCAGCAGTTACTCAGTCATGAACACTGAAGCTTTCTTT
>TRBJ2-5|few|NA|TRBV6-5
CASSYSGGFEETQYF
TGTGCCAGCAGTTACTCTGGTGGGTTTGAGGAGACCCAGTACTTC
>TRBJ2-6|NA|NA|TRBV12-3/TRBV12-4
CASSLSGANVLTF
TGTGCCAGCAGTTTATCTGGGGCCAACGTCCTGACTTTC
>TRBJ2-6|NA|NA|TRBV19
CASTGSSSGANVLTF
TGTGCCAGTACCGGGAGCAGCTCTGGGGCCAACGTCCTGACTTTC
>TRBJ1-3|NA|NA|TRBV28
CASSLSFGYRENTIYF
TGTGCCAGCAGTTTAAGTTTTGGATACAGGGAAAACACCATATATTTT
>TRBJ2-1|NA|NA|TRBV24-1
CATSDPSGSYNEQFF
TGTGCCACCAGTGATCCGAGCGGATCCTACAATGAGCAGTTCTTC
>TRBJ2-7|NA|NA|TRBV28
CASSFSGLSYEQYF
TGTGCCAGCAGTTTCAGCGGACTTTCTTACGAGCAGTACTTC
>TRBJ2-5|NA|TRBD2|TRBV6-5
CASRTSGRETQYF
TGTGCCAGCAGGACTAGCGGGAGAGAGACCCAGTACTTC
>TRBJ1-1|once|TRBD1|TRBV6-5
CASPGLPTGDTEAFF
TGTGCCAGCCCGGGCCTTCCTACAGGGGACACTGAAGCTTTCTTT
>TRBJ1-5|NA|TRBD1|TRBV7-2
CASSPGQRLNQPQHF
TGTGCCAGCAGCCCGGGACAGAGATTAAATCAGCCCCAGCATTTT
>TRBJ2-3|NA|TRBD2|TRBV28
CASSLQLQREGQGTDTQYF
TGTGCCAGCAGTTTACAGCTCCAGCGGGAGGGCCAGGGCACAGATACGCAGTATTTT
>TRBJ1-5|NA|NA|TRBV28
CASSPMAGNRQPQHF
TGTGCCAGCAGCCCCATGGCAGGGAACAGGCAGCCCCAGCATTTT
>TRBJ1-4|NA|TRBD1|TRBV29-1
CSVFSTGVNEKLFF
TGCAGCGTTTTTTCGACAGGGGTTAATGAAAAACTGTTTTTT
>TRBJ1-3|NA|NA|TRBV19
CASSMIGQLYSGNTIYF
TGTGCCAGTAGTATGATTGGACAGCTGTACTCTGGAAACACCATATATTTT
>TRBJ1-1|NA|NA|TRBV5-5
CASSLVGTEAFF
TGTGCCAGCAGCTTGGTGGGCACTGAAGCTTTCTTT